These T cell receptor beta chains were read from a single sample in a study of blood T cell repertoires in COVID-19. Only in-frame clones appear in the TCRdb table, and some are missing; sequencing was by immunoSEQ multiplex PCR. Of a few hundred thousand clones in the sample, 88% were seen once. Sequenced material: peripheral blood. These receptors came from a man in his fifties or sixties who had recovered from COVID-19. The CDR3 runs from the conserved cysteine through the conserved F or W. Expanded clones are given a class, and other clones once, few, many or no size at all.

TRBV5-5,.,CASSLLLVRQETQYF
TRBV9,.,CASSVVWAGNTEAFF
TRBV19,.,CASKPDRLETQYF
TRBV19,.,CASSARPGLAGGLFTDTQYF
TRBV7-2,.,CASSKGGAEGTEAFF
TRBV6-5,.,CASNYRNNQPQHF
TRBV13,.,CASSPMGTGGVDSPLHF
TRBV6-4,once,CASSEGGNSPLHF
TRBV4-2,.,CASSQDFARDYNSPLHF
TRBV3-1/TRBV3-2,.,CASSPRQAGSNQPQHF
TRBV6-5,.,CASSSGQVPNSPLHF
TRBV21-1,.,CASSKIRRDLNIQYF
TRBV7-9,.,CASSLGGLETQYF
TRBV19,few,CASSIEGGGRGSSYEQYF
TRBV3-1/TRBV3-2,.,CASSQTLETDTQYF
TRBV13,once,CASSQRRGYYNEQFF
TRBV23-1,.,CASSQSHSGGGAHTGELFF
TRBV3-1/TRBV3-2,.,CASSHARGAGAEKLFF
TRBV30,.,CAWRGDRGDGYTF
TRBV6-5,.,CASSLNRGPYEQYF
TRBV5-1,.,CASSLASGYGKNIQYF
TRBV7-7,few,CASSLASGGSGETQYF
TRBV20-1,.,CSASYRSREQYF
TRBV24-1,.,CATSESDKNTEAFF
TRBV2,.,CASSVVGVDTEAFF
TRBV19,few,CASSIEGANTGELFF
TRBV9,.,CASSVDPGQGIGELFF
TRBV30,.,CAWSTGLSYEQYF
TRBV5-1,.,CASSLAPRGSTDTQYF
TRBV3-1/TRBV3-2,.,CASSRTSQTQYF
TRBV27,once,CASSLSRAYSYEQYF
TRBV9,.,CASSVDGGIYEQYF
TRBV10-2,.,CASSEQGFSGGYTF
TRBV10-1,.,CASSDEGTGIHEQFF
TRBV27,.,CARRQGRVAYGYTF
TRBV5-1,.,CASSLARGQGNSPLHF
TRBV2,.,CASSPDRARGYTF